The clone carrying this TCR beta chain was recorded only once. The source of the sample is a study of blood T cell repertoires in COVID-19. Ages ranged from about 18 to 89 years, with residence in about two dozen US areas. In Cohort 3, a recovered donor had either two negative PCRs, clearance, or symptom resolution. V lost 5 bases and J lost 7, with 15 bases in between. Germline CDR1 reads LNHDA; CDR2 reads SQIVND (reference sequence). This CDR3 contains 15 residues. Libraries were prepared by immunoSEQ multiplex PCR; TCRdb keeps only in-frame clonotypes and omits some of them. This sample has about 300,000 clones, with 70% to 90% found just once.

The V and J genes are TRBV19 and TRBJ1-6; D call uncertain. Sequences were obtained from PBMCs or T cells enriched from blood (not recorded which). This clonotype was obtained from a woman in her twenties or thirties who had recovered from COVID-19. CDR3 protein: CASSRKSAENSPLHF. The CDR3 region has the DNA TGTGCCAGTAGTCGGAAAAGCGCCGAGAATTCACCCCTCCACTTT.